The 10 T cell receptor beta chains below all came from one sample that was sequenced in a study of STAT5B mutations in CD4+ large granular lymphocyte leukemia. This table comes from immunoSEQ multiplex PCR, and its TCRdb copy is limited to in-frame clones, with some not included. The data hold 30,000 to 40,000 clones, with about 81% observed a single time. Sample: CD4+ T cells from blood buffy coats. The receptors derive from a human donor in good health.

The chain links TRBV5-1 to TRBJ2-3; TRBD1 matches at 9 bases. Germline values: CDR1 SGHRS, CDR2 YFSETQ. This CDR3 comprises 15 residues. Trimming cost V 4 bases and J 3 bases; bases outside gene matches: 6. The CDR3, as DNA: TGCGCCAGCAGCCTTGTGGGACAGGGAACAGATACGCAGTATTTT. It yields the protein CASSLVGQGTDTQYF.

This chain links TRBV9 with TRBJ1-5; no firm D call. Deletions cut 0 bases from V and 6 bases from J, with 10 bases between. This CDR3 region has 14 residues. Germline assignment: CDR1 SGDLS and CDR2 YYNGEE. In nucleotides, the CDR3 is TGTGCCAGCAGCGTAGATGCCTCCGGTCAGCCCCAGCATTTT. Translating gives CASSVDASGQPQHF.

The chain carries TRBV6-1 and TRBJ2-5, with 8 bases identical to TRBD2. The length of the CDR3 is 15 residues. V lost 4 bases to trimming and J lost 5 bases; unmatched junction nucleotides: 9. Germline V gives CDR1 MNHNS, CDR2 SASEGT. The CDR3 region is CASSAWAGGEETQYF. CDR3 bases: TGTGCCAGCAGTGCCTGGGCGGGGGGAGAGGAGACCCAGTACTTC.

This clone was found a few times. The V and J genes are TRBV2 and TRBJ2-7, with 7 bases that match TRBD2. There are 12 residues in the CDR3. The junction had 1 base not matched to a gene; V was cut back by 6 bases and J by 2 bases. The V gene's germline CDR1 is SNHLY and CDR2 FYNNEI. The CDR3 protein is CASSGLAYEQYF. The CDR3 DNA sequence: TGTGCCAGCAGCGGACTAGCCTACGAGCAGTACTTC.

The CDR3 DNA reads as TGTGCCAGCAGCTTGGCGTTTGGACGGGGAGAGCAGCCCCAGCATTTT. This translates into CASSLAFGRGEQPQHF. V and J are TRBV5-5 and TRBJ1-5; D call uncertain. Trimming took off 0 bases at V and 7 bases at J, with 17 bases between the two ends. CDR1 is SGHKS, CDR2 YYEKEE, per germline (reference sequence). The CDR3 runs to 16 residues.

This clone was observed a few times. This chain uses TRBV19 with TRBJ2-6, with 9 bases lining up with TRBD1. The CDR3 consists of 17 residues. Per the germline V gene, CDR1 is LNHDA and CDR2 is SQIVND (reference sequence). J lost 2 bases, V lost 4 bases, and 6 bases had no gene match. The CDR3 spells CASSSLRTGAGANVLTF. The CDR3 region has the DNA TGTGCCAGTAGTAGCCTTAGGACAGGGGCTGGGGCCAACGTCCTGACTTTC. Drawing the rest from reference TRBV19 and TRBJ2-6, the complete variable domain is DGGITQSPKYLFRKEGQNVTLSCEQNLNHDAMYWYRQDPGQGLRLIYYSQIVNDFQKGDIAEGYSVSREKKESFPLTVTSAQKNPTAFYLCASSSLRTGAGANVLTFGAGSRLTVL.

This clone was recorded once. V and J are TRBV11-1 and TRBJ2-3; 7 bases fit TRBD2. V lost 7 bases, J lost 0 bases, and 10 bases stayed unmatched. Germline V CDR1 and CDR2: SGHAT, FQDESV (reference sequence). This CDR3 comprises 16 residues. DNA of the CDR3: TGTGCCAGCACCCCCCGGGAGGCGCAGAGCACAGATACGCAGTATTTT. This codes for CASTPREAQSTDTQYF.

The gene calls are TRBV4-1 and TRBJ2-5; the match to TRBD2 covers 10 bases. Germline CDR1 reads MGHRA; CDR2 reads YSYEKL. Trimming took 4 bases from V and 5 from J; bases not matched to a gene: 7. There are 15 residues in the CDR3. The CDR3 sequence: CASSLGLASMETQYF. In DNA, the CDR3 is TGCGCCAGCAGCCTGGGACTAGCGAGTATGGAGACCCAGTACTTC.

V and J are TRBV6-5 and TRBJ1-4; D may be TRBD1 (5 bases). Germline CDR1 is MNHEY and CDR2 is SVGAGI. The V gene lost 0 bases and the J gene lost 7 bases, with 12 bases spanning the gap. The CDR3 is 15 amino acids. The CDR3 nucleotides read TGTGCCAGCAGTTACTCGGAGGGGACGGGTGAAAAACTGTTTTTT. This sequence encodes CASSYSEGTGEKLFF.

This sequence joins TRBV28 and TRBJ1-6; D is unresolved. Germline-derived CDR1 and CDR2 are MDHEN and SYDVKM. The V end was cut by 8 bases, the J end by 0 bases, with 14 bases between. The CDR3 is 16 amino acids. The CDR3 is CASYQIEGSYNSPLHF. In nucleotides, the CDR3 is TGTGCCAGCTACCAAATCGAGGGCTCCTATAATTCACCCCTCCACTTT. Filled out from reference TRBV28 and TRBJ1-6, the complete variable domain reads DVKVTQSSRYLVKRTGEKVFLECVQDMDHENMFWYRQDPGLGLRLIYFSYDVKMKEKGDIPEGYSVSREKKERFSLILESASTNQTSMYLCASYQIEGSYNSPLHFGNGTRLTVT.